Presented here are 14 T cell receptor beta chains from one specimen sequenced in a study of blood T cell repertoires in COVID-19 (dated by TCRdb to the early 2020s). The library was built by means of the immunoSEQ multiplex PCR assay. TCRdb holds this immuneACCESS table with in-frame rearrangements only. Some clones are missing; in checked studies, unresolved V genes explain under half, and the rest has no known cause. Within this sample are about 310,000 clones, with more than 75% of them counted one time only. In total, the top ten clones hold 1.3% of the sample. Sequencing input: peripheral blood. All receptors derive from a man between 65 and 85 years old with acute or convalescent COVID-19.

The gene calls are TRBV5-1 and TRBJ1-4, with 8 bases identical to TRBD1. Looked up from germline, CDR1 is SGHRS and CDR2 is YFSETQ. J gave up 8 bases and V 4 bases, and 16 bases lay outside the gene matches. The CDR3 loop spans 17 amino acids. The CDR3 DNA follows: TGCGCCAGCAGCCCCGGACAGGGTCATACGATTGGGGAAAAACTGTTTTTT. Translation gives CASSPGQGHTIGEKLFF.

The rearrangement uses TRBV28 and TRBJ2-6; 9 positions agree with TRBD1. The germline V gene encodes CDR1 MDHEN and CDR2 SYDVKM. This CDR3 region has 17 residues. J was trimmed by 2 bases and V by 6 bases; bases with no gene match: 8. The CDR3 DNA follows: TGTGCCAGCAGCCCTGGGACAGGGACAGCTGGGGCCAACGTCCTGACTTTC. Amino acid sequence: CASSPGTGTAGANVLTF.

J is TRBJ2-5 and V is TRBV6-2 or TRBV6-3; the D gene is possibly TRBD1 (5 bases). This CDR3 is 13 amino acids long. CDR1 is MNHEY and CDR2 is SVGEGT in the germline V gene. Trimming shortened V by 4 bases and J by 5 bases, and 11 bases separated the two germline ends. CDR3 sequence: CASSWGRAETQYF. Written as DNA, the CDR3 is TGTGCCAGCAGTTGGGGCAGGGCGGAGACCCAGTACTTC.

V usage is TRBV5-1 and J usage is TRBJ2-3, with 8 bases aligning to TRBD1. Trimming at V came to 4 bases and at J to 3 bases, leaving 7 bases not matched to a gene. The length of the CDR3 is 15 residues. Germline loops: CDR1 SGHRS, CDR2 YFSETQ. The CDR3 sequence: CASSLTGAGTDTQYF. The CDR3 nucleotides are TGCGCCAGCAGCCTGACAGGGGCGGGTACAGATACGCAGTATTTT.

V is TRBV4-2 and J is TRBJ2-6, with TRBD2 as a possible D gene (7 bases). The V end was cut by 3 bases, the J end by 6 bases, with 18 bases between. The germline gives CDR1 LGHNA, CDR2 YNFKEQ. There are 17 residues in the CDR3. Here the CDR3 DNA reads TGTGCCAGCAGCCACCCTAGAGGGGGGGATTCGGCCAACGTCCTGACTTTC. Its protein product is CASSHPRGGDSANVLTF.

V and J are TRBV4-2 and TRBJ2-1; possible D gene TRBD1, 6 bases. Trimming removed 0 bases from V and 4 bases from J, with 13 bases in between. Germline V gene lookup returns CDR1 LGHNA and CDR2 YNFKEQ. The CDR3 extends over 16 amino acids. CDR3 in amino acids: CASSQDMGTSYNEQFF. CDR3 DNA sequence: TGTGCCAGCAGCCAAGATATGGGGACATCTTACAATGAGCAGTTCTTC.

This chain links TRBV27 with TRBJ1-6; D not certain. Between the trimmed V and J ends, which lost 3 bases and 7 bases, there was a span of 13 bases. CDR1 and CDR2 from the germline V gene are MNHEY and SMNVEV (reference sequence). The CDR3 contains 15 residues. The CDR3 spells CASSFEGRGNSPLHF. The DNA of the CDR3 is TGTGCCAGCAGTTTCGAGGGAAGAGGGAATTCACCCCTCCACTTT.

Here the CDR3 DNA reads TGTGCCAGCAGTGTAGCGGGGGGGGTCGATACGCAGTATTTT. Translated, it gives CASSVAGGVDTQYF. The chain joins TRBV28 to TRBJ2-3; TRBD2 matches 11 bases. The CDR3 has 14 amino acids. CDR1 is MDHEN, CDR2 SYDVKM, per germline. V lost 5 bases to trimming and J lost 6 bases; unmatched junction nucleotides: 4.

This clone was counted a few times. V and J are TRBV7-9 and TRBJ1-4; the match to TRBD1 covers 10 bases. The J segment lost 7 bases and the V segment lost 3 bases, leaving 2 bases of the junction unmatched. CDR1 is SEHNR and CDR2 is FQNEAQ in the germline V gene (reference sequence). CDR3 length: 14 residues. CDR3 bases: TGTGCCAGCAGCTTCGGACAGGGGGGTGAAAAACTGTTTTTT. Amino acids: CASSFGQGGEKLFF. Drawing the rest from reference TRBV7-9 and TRBJ1-4, the complete variable domain is DTGVSQNPRHKITKRGQNVTFRCDPISEHNRLYWYRQTLGQGPEFLTYFQNEAQLEKSRLLSDRFSAERPKGSFSTLEIQRTEQGDSAMYLCASSFGQGGEKLFFGSGTQLSVL.

The chain recombines TRBV21-1 with TRBJ2-1; TRBD2 is the table's D call and was not checked against the DNA. TRBV21-1 has pseudogene status. This CDR3 is 17 amino acids long. The CDR3 reads CASSKANGLAGAAEQFF. In nucleotides, the CDR3 is TGTGCCAGCAGCAAAGCAAACGGACTAGCGGGAGCGGCTGAGCAGTTCTTC.

V and J are TRBV9 and TRBJ1-3, with 10 bases identical to TRBD1. V shed 4 bases, J shed 4 bases, and the junction held 8 bases outside the gene matches. The germline V gene has CDR1 SGDLS and CDR2 YYNGEE. The CDR3 consists of 16 residues. DNA of the CDR3: TGTGCCAGCAGCACGTCGGGACAGGGGAACGGAAACACCATATATTTT. Its protein product is CASSTSGQGNGNTIYF.

The gene calls are TRBV7-9 and TRBJ2-5; no definite D call. CDR1 and CDR2 (germline): SEHNR, FQNEAQ (reference sequence). The CDR3 has 14 residues. V shed 1 base and J shed 1 base, with 7 bases lying between them. Written as DNA, the CDR3 is TGTGCCAGCAGCTTAGGTTCTACCCAAGAGACCCAGTACTTC. Amino acids: CASSLGSTQETQYF.

The rearrangement links TRBV28 to TRBJ2-1, with 8 bases aligning to TRBD2. The CDR3 sequence is 13 residues long. V lost 6 bases, J lost 9 bases, and 7 bases stayed unmatched. The germline gives CDR1 MDHEN, CDR2 SYDVKM. In nucleotides, the CDR3 is TGTGCCAGCAGCCCCGCCCGGGGGGGTGAGCAGTTCTTC. It yields the protein CASSPARGGEQFF.

The V gene is TRBV6-5, the J gene TRBJ2-1; 8 bases align to TRBD2. J was trimmed by 7 bases and V by 0 bases; bases with no gene match: 5. The germline CDR1 and CDR2 sequences are MNHEY and SVGAGI. The CDR3 has 15 residues. The CDR3 DNA is TGTGCCAGCAGTTACTCCAGCGGGAGAGATAATGAGCAGTTCTTC. It specifies CASSYSSGRDNEQFF.